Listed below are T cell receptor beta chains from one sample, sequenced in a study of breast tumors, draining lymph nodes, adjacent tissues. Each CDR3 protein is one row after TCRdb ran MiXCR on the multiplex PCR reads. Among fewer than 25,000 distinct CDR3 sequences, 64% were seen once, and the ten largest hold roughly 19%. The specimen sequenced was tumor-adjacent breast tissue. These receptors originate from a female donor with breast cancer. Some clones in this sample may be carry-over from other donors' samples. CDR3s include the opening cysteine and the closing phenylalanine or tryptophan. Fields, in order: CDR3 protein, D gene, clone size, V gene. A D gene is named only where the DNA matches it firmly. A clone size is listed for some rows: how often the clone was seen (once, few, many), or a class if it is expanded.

CDR3: CASRPGPLVETQYF
D: .
size: .
V: TRBV12-3/TRBV12-4

CDR3: CSASGTGGTNEKLFF
D: TRBD1
size: many
V: TRBV20-1

CDR3: CSATRQGTGELFF
D: TRBD1
size: .
V: TRBV20-1

CDR3: CSVGRGGEKLFF
D: .
size: .
V: TRBV29-1

CDR3: CAISESLGTGVYF
D: TRBD1
size: .
V: TRBV10-3

CDR3: CSARSGGFTGELFF
D: .
size: few
V: TRBV20-1

CDR3: CASSLSSSHNEQFF
D: .
size: many
V: TRBV27

CDR3: CASSLRQGRGQYF
D: TRBD1
size: .
V: TRBV5-1

CDR3: CAWSERDVSPLHF
D: .
size: .
V: TRBV30

CDR3: CASSRTDTGELFF
D: .
size: .
V: TRBV2

CDR3: CSARQLYEQYF
D: .
size: .
V: TRBV20-1

CDR3: CSALLHEQFF
D: .
size: once
V: TRBV20-1

CDR3: CAISRPGQGNYGYTF
D: TRBD1
size: .
V: TRBV10-3

CDR3: CASSLGTANYGYTF
D: .
size: few
V: TRBV7-8

CDR3: CASSPQGQGGYNEQFF
D: .
size: many
V: TRBV18

CDR3: CASSRGPTYNEQFF
D: .
size: .
V: TRBV5-1

CDR3: CSVLKSGTENSPLHF
D: .
size: .
V: TRBV29-1

CDR3: CASSNLEAGGPDGELFF
D: TRBD2
size: .
V: TRBV6-6

CDR3: CASNTAGGPLQFF
D: TRBD2
size: .
V: TRBV12-3/TRBV12-4

CDR3: CASSSGTAPSGNTIYF
D: TRBD1
size: once
V: TRBV5-8

CDR3: CSAPRPPGAPGPGRNTIYF
D: .
size: .
V: TRBV20-1

CDR3: CATSRDRRVASPLHF
D: .
size: .
V: TRBV15

CDR3: CASSPRDRDRTPLHF
D: TRBD1
size: .
V: TRBV14

CDR3: CASSPPTESFVNYGYTF
D: .
size: medium-sized
V: TRBV5-8

CDR3: CASRPVGGWTGELFF
D: .
size: .
V: TRBV19

CDR3: CASSFDSLSADTQYF
D: .
size: .
V: TRBV7-9

CDR3: CASATSLDSPLHF
D: .
size: .
V: TRBV6-1

CDR3: CASSSASSGNTIYF
D: .
size: .
V: TRBV19

CDR3: CASRQTGLYNEQFF
D: .
size: .
V: TRBV6-6

CDR3: CASSQDVSGELFF
D: .
size: medium-sized
V: TRBV4-3

CDR3: CASSGTSGRDTQYF
D: TRBD2
size: .
V: TRBV3-1

CDR3: CAISETGGVRGEQYF
D: .
size: many
V: TRBV10-3

CDR3: CASINWRGTTHNEQFF
D: .
size: .
V: TRBV19

CDR3: CASSLTGQGIYEQYF
D: TRBD1
size: medium-sized
V: TRBV7-8

CDR3: CSAKTGGAYNSPLHF
D: TRBD1
size: .
V: TRBV20-1

CDR3: CASSRTFPGRSNEELFF
D: .
size: .
V: TRBV19

CDR3: CSVWTDSGNTIYF
D: .
size: .
V: TRBV29-1

CDR3: CASSHGGLNTDTQYF
D: .
size: .
V: TRBV3-1

CDR3: CASSPDSYGYTF
D: .
size: few
V: TRBV18

CDR3: CASSVFEGGNSPLHF
D: .
size: .
V: TRBV9

CDR3: CASSLARSSNQPQHF
D: .
size: .
V: TRBV7-2

CDR3: CSARDPLTDTQYF
D: .
size: .
V: TRBV20-1

CDR3: CASSESSASGFDTQYF
D: .
size: .
V: TRBV2

CDR3: CASSRRGDPYGLAF
D: .
size: .
V: TRBV15

CDR3: CASSLGVAGGRETQYF
D: TRBD2
size: .
V: TRBV12-3/TRBV12-4

CDR3: CASTPAGLTDTQYF
D: TRBD2
size: many
V: TRBV6-1

CDR3: CATSDRQGWDQPQHF
D: .
size: .
V: TRBV24-1

CDR3: CASSLGAPYGYTF
D: .
size: medium-sized
V: TRBV7-6

CDR3: CASSLRGGRAGYEQYF
D: .
size: medium-sized
V: TRBV12-3/TRBV12-4

CDR3: CASSVEIDTQYF
D: .
size: .
V: TRBV9

CDR3: CASNLGSNEQYF
D: .
size: many
V: TRBV6-1

CDR3: CASSEQGASYGYTF
D: TRBD1
size: .
V: TRBV2

CDR3: CASSSLGESSGNTIYF
D: .
size: .
V: TRBV6-5

CDR3: CSARDSGGRVSPLHF
D: TRBD1
size: .
V: TRBV20-1